These 27 T cell receptor beta chains were all obtained from the same sample, sequenced in a study of Ad26.COV2.S vaccination and SARS-CoV-2 variants. Only in-frame clones appear in the TCRdb table, and some are missing; sequencing was by immunoSEQ multiplex PCR. The repertoire holds 450,000 to 550,000 clones, roughly 89% seen once, with about 2.4% in the top ten. Treatment reported: over 15 received Ad26.COV2.S at low or high dose, single or two shots; about 5 received placebo; per-sample allocation not given. Vaccine and placebo recipients were sampled on day 63 after the first injection. This material consisted of peripheral blood, taken in a trial of Ad26.COV2.S vaccine versus placebo. The receptor set was obtained from a person aged 18 to 59 who received the Ad26.COV2.S COVID-19 vaccine or a placebo.

This clone showed up just once. The rearrangement uses TRBV28 and TRBJ2-1; D is unresolved. The CDR3 totals 14 residues. The germline V and J ends were trimmed by 2 bases and 5 bases, with 10 bases remaining between them. CDR1 MDHEN and CDR2 SYDVKM come from the germline V gene. CDR3 in DNA: TGTGCCAGCAGTTTAGACCCCGCCAACAATGAGCAGTTCTTC. This codes for CASSLDPANNEQFF.

This clone has just one count. The rearrangement links TRBV4-3 to TRBJ2-2; D is uncertain. The CDR3 covers 16 residues. With 0 bases removed from V and 6 bases from J, the gap between germline ends came to 14 bases. CDR1 is LGHNA and CDR2 is YSLEER in the germline V gene. Here the CDR3 reads CASSQEKGSYAGELFF. CDR3 nucleotides: TGCGCCAGCAGCCAAGAAAAGGGATCGTATGCCGGGGAGCTGTTTTTT.

On this clone itself: Other nucleotide sequences from this sample produce the same CDR3. V is TRBV2 and J is TRBJ1-3; D is unresolved. The CDR3 is made up of 13 amino acids. Germline values: CDR1 SNHLY, CDR2 FYNNEI. V was pared by 6 bases and J by 4 bases, with 10 bases between. The CDR3 nucleotides are TGTGCCAGCAGCCGGGGTGGCGGAAACACCATATATTTT. Protein product: CASSRGGGNTIYF.

This clone was seen only once. The rearrangement joins TRBV18 to TRBJ1-1; a weak D match, TRBD1 (5 bases). CDR3 length: 14 residues. Germline values: CDR1 KGHSH, CDR2 LQKENI. The germline V and J ends were trimmed by 3 bases and 5 bases, with 13 bases remaining between them. CDR3 nucleotides: TGTGCCAGCTCACCCGGGGCCCGTCGGACTGAAGCTTTCTTT. Translation: CASSPGARRTEAFF. The entire variable domain, with the rest obtained from reference TRBV18 and TRBJ1-1, is as follows: NAGVMQNPRHLVRRRGQEARLRCSPMKGHSHVYWYRQLPEEGLKFMVYLQKENIIDESGMPKERFSAEFPKEGPSILRIQQVVRGDSAAYFCASSPGARRTEAFFGQGTRLTVV.

The chain carries TRBV28 and TRBJ1-1; no reliable D call. The germline V gene has CDR1 MDHEN and CDR2 SYDVKM. V was trimmed by 8 bases and J by 0 bases, leaving 16 bases between them. The CDR3 spans 15 residues. For the CDR3, the DNA is TGTGCCAGCGGGCAACTAAAACTCATGAACACTGAAGCTTTCTTT. Amino acid sequence: CASGQLKLMNTEAFF.

V gene TRBV27 combines with J gene TRBJ1-1; TRBD1 is a possible D gene (6 bases). Germline V gene lookup returns CDR1 MNHEY and CDR2 SMNVEV (reference sequence). Between the trimmed V and J ends, which lost 6 bases and 2 bases, there was a span of 13 bases. The CDR3 is 14 amino acids. The CDR3 region has the DNA TGTGCCAGCAGGTTACTAGGGGGAAACACTGAAGCTTTCTTT. The encoded protein is CASRLLGGNTEAFF.

This chain's CDR3 is CATSEMTGTLETQYF. The CDR3 region has the DNA TGTGCCACCAGTGAAATGACAGGGACCCTGGAGACCCAGTACTTC. This chain uses TRBV24-1 with TRBJ2-5; 7 positions agree with TRBD1. The CDR3 covers 15 residues. Trimming took 4 bases from V and 5 from J; bases not matched to a gene: 9. Per germline, CDR1 KGHDR and CDR2 SFDVKD.

The V gene is TRBV29-1, the J gene TRBJ1-5; D gene unclear. Germline-derived CDR1 and CDR2 are SQVTM and ANQGSEA. CDR3 length equals 12 residues. The germline V and J ends were trimmed by 4 bases and 4 bases, with 8 bases remaining between them. The CDR3 coding sequence is TGCAGCGTTGGTGTTGGTAATCAGCCCCAGCATTTT. Residues: CSVGVGNQPQHF.

The chain combines TRBV27 with TRBJ1-1, with D hard to call. CDR3 length: 13 residues. Germline-derived CDR1 and CDR2 are MNHEY and SMNVEV (reference sequence). The ends were cut back, 3 bases at V and 4 bases at J, with 9 bases in the middle. The CDR3 bases are TGTGCCAGCAGTTTGAGCCGGGCCACTGAAGCTTTCTTT. Residues: CASSLSRATEAFF.

This chain joins TRBV18 and TRBJ1-2, with D maybe TRBD1 (5 bases). This CDR3 is built from 15 residues. The V gene's germline CDR1 is KGHSH and CDR2 LQKENI. The V gene lost 1 base and the J gene lost 5 bases, with 14 bases spanning the gap. The CDR3 bases are TGTGCCAGCTCACCACGTGGGGCGCAAGGTTATGGCTACACCTTC. Translated: CASSPRGAQGYGYTF.

The V call is TRBV6-5, the J call TRBJ1-1; D might be TRBD1 (5 bases). There are 14 residues in the CDR3. The V end was cut by 6 bases, the J end by 2 bases, with 13 bases between. The V gene's germline CDR1 is MNHEY and CDR2 SVGAGI. CDR3 DNA sequence: TGTGCCAGCAGCAAAAGTGACAGAAACACTGAAGCTTTCTTT. Protein product: CASSKSDRNTEAFF.

This sequence joins TRBV13 and TRBJ1-2; D is unclear. In germline, CDR1 is PRHDT, CDR2 FYEKMQ (reference sequence). The CDR3 has 15 residues. The germline V and J ends were trimmed by 4 bases and 2 bases, with 14 bases remaining between them. CDR3 in DNA: TGTGCCAGCAGCTACCGAAAGATAACCAACTATGGCTACACCTTC. Translation gives CASSYRKITNYGYTF.

The V gene is TRBV29-1, the J gene TRBJ1-4; 9 bases are a match to TRBD1. The ends lost 7 bases at V and 5 bases at J; junction bases unmatched: 5. The CDR3 is 13 residues long. CDR1 SQVTM and CDR2 ANQGSEA come from the germline V gene. The CDR3 DNA reads TGCAGCGCCTGGACAGGGGAAAATGAAAAACTGTTTTTT. Encoded protein: CSAWTGENEKLFF.

The chain employs TRBV7-9 and TRBJ2-1, with a possible D match to TRBD2 (6 bases). Germline loops: CDR1 SEHNR, CDR2 FQNEAQ (reference sequence). Trimming took 5 bases from V and 3 from J, leaving 14 bases between them. The CDR3 has 15 amino acids. The CDR3 nucleotides are TGTGCCAGCAGCGCGCGGGACTGGGACTACAATGAGCAGTTCTTC. Amino acid sequence: CASSARDWDYNEQFF.

The gene calls are TRBV24-1 and TRBJ1-1; no definite D call. The V end lost 1 base, the J end lost 4 bases, and 6 bases lay between the germline ends. The CDR3 extends over 13 amino acids. The germline V gene has CDR1 KGHDR and CDR2 SFDVKD. This CDR3 is CATSDFGSTEAFF. CDR3 DNA: TGTGCCACCAGTGATTTTGGATCCACTGAAGCTTTCTTT.

This chain links TRBV15 with TRBJ1-2; TRBD1 might be the D (5 bases). Per the germline V gene, CDR1 is LNHNV and CDR2 is YYDKDF (reference sequence). V shed 3 bases and J shed 0 bases, with 14 bases lying between them. This CDR3 is built from 16 residues. CDR3 DNA sequence: TGTGCCACCAGCAGGATGGGGACGGGAGCTAACTATGGCTACACCTTC. It encodes CATSRMGTGANYGYTF.

This clone was observed a few times. V is TRBV2 and J is TRBJ1-3; 7 nucleotides agree with TRBD1. CDR1 is SNHLY, CDR2 FYNNEI, per germline. CDR3 length: 13 amino acids. With V trimmed by 8 bases and J by 4 bases, 5 bases remained unmatched. CDR3 nucleotides: TGTGCCAGCCGACAGGGCCCCGGAAACACCATATATTTT. It is translated as CASRQGPGNTIYF.

This clone was observed a few times. The rearrangement uses TRBV29-1 and TRBJ2-3; D call uncertain. CDR1 and CDR2 (germline): SQVTM, ANQGSEA. The V end lost 2 bases, the J end lost 5 bases, and 11 bases lay between the germline ends. The CDR3 extends over 13 amino acids. CDR3 sequence: CSVESAMQDTQYF. CDR3 nucleotides: TGCAGCGTTGAATCTGCCATGCAAGATACGCAGTATTTT.

V usage is TRBV6-2 or TRBV6-3 and J usage is TRBJ2-7, with D tentatively TRBD2 (5 bases). Trimming shortened V by 0 bases and J by 5 bases, and 17 bases separated the two germline ends. This CDR3 contains 16 residues. Germline-derived CDR1 and CDR2 are MNHEY and SVGEGT. The CDR3 reads CASSYSIALIMNEQYF. CDR3 bases: TGTGCCAGCAGTTACTCGATAGCGTTGATTATGAACGAGCAGTACTTC.

This clone was recorded only once. The chain joins TRBV14 to TRBJ1-1, with D uncertain. The V end lost 0 bases, the J end lost 0 bases, and 17 bases lay between the germline ends. CDR1 is SGHDN and CDR2 is FVKESK in the germline V gene. The CDR3 totals 18 residues. CDR3: CASSQDGLSIGLNTEAFF. DNA for the CDR3: TGTGCCAGCAGCCAAGACGGTTTAAGTATTGGGTTGAACACTGAAGCTTTCTTT.

This chain uses TRBV6-2 or TRBV6-3 with TRBJ1-2; TRBD1 matches at 8 bases. CDR1 and CDR2 from the germline V gene are MNHEY and SVGEGT. Trimming at V came to 6 bases and at J to 2 bases, leaving 2 bases not matched to a gene. The CDR3 contains 13 residues. In DNA form, the CDR3 reads TGTGCCAGCAGCCGACAGGGGAACTATGGCTACACCTTC. Translated: CASSRQGNYGYTF.

This clone was observed a single time. This chain's CDR3 is CASSLATAYGYTF. The CDR3 DNA is TGCGCCAGCAGCTTGGCGACAGCTTATGGCTACACCTTC. The gene calls are TRBV5-1 and TRBJ1-2; TRBD1 might be the D (5 bases). Germline V gene lookup returns CDR1 SGHRS and CDR2 YFSETQ. The ends were cut back, 0 bases at V and 5 bases at J, with 8 bases in the middle. The CDR3 covers 13 residues. Together with reference TRBV5-1 and TRBJ1-2, the CDR3 gives the full variable domain: KAGVTQTPRYLIKTRGQQVTLSCSPISGHRSVSWYQQTPGQGLQFLFEYFSETQRNKGNFPGRFSGRQFSNSRSEMNVSTLELGDSALYLCASSLATAYGYTFGSGTRLTVV.

The rearrangement joins TRBV5-4 to TRBJ1-6; weak D call: TRBD1 (5 bases). Per the germline V gene, CDR1 is SGHNT and CDR2 is YYREEE (reference sequence). With 0 bases removed from V and 8 bases from J, the gap between germline ends came to 15 bases. The CDR3 loop spans 16 amino acids. CDR3: CASSLGAGYGDSPLHF. The CDR3 coding sequence is TGTGCCAGCAGCTTGGGGGCAGGGTATGGGGATTCACCCCTCCACTTT.

The chain couples TRBV24-1 to TRBJ2-2; 9 positions agree with TRBD1. The CDR3 is 16 amino acids. Germline CDR1 KGHDR, CDR2 SFDVKD. Trimming removed 4 bases from V and 5 bases from J; junction bases left unmatched: 7. The DNA for the CDR3 is TGTGCCACCAGTGACCGGGACAGGGTGGTTACCGGGGAGCTGTTTTTT. It is translated as CATSDRDRVVTGELFF.

V is TRBV7-2 and J is TRBJ2-3, with D possibly TRBD2 on 5 matching bases. V was shortened by 6 bases and J by 6 bases, with 13 bases between the two germline ends. Germline V gene sequence: CDR1 SGHTA, CDR2 FQGNSA. This CDR3 is 13 amino acids long. The CDR3 sequence is CASRSDYPDTQYF. DNA of the CDR3: TGTGCCAGCAGGAGCGACTATCCTGATACGCAGTATTTT.

The chain combines TRBV15 with TRBJ1-6; D not resolved. The CDR3 extends over 17 amino acids. Trimming took 0 bases from V and 9 from J, leaving 18 bases between them. CDR1 LNHNV and CDR2 YYDKDF come from the germline V gene (reference sequence). The CDR3 reads CATSRDRPARVGSPLHF. The CDR3 coding sequence is TGTGCCACCAGCAGAGATCGCCCAGCAAGGGTCGGTTCACCCCTCCACTTT.

The CDR3 spells CASSTGSFSEGYTF. In DNA, the CDR3 is TGTGCCAGCAGTACGGGGTCCTTTTCTGAGGGCTACACCTTC. V gene TRBV6-5 combines with J gene TRBJ1-2; no firm D call. The CDR3 length is 14 residues. Trimming stripped 5 bases from V and 8 bases from J, with 18 bases between. The germline V gene encodes CDR1 MNHEY and CDR2 SVGAGI.